These 8 T cell receptor beta chains originate from one sample sequenced in a study of type 1 and type 2 diabetes patients. Genomic DNA was the PCR template. A primer set of 30 forward and 13 reverse primers amplified the CDR3. In TCRdb, the multiplex PCR reads were re-called with MiXCR into one record per CDR3 protein. The sample lists around 300,000 distinct CDR3 sequences, more than 45% occurring once. Specimen: peripheral blood mononuclear cells (PBMCs). Receptors were obtained from a man between 18 and 29 years old with type 2 diabetes.

This clonotype was picked up a small number of times. This chain links TRBV28 with TRBJ2-7, with 10 bases that match TRBD2. CDR1 MDHEN and CDR2 SYDVKM come from the germline V gene. V was clipped by 3 bases and J by 1 base; unmatched bases: 18. The CDR3 length is 20 residues. The CDR3 loop is CASSFGRASGSLGTSYEQYF. Here the CDR3 DNA reads TGTGCCAGCAGTTTTGGGCGGGCTAGCGGGAGCTTGGGGACGTCCTACGAGCAGTACTTC. Full variable domain (remainder filled in from reference TRBV28 and TRBJ2-7): DVKVTQSSRYLVKRTGEKVFLECVQDMDHENMFWYRQDPGLGLRLIYFSYDVKMKEKGDIPEGYSVSREKKERFSLILESASTNQTSMYLCASSFGRASGSLGTSYEQYFGPGTRLTVT.

Of note for this clonotype: Possible read error: a much larger clone is one base away. The V and J genes are TRBV12-3 or TRBV12-4 and TRBJ1-1; no clear D gene. The CDR3 covers 12 residues. The V end was cut by 6 bases, the J end by 4 bases, with 9 bases between. The CDR3 region has the DNA TGTGCCAGCAGGCAAGGGCCCACTGAAGCTTTCTTT. It translates to CASRQGPTEAFF.

This clonotype was recorded a few times. This chain connects TRBV20-1 to TRBJ1-2, with a possible D match to TRBD1 (5 bases). Per germline, CDR1 DFQATT and CDR2 SNEGSKA (reference sequence). V lost 6 bases and J lost 4, with 6 bases in between. The CDR3 spans 10 residues. DNA for the CDR3: TGCAGTGCCACAGGCTATGGCTACACCTTC. Protein: CSATGYGYTF.

The V and J genes are TRBV5-1 and TRBJ1-1, with TRBD1 matching 7 bases. Per germline, CDR1 SGHRS and CDR2 YFSETQ. The CDR3 runs 17 residues. The V gene end was trimmed by 0 bases and the J gene end by 1 base; junction bases not matched to a gene: 9. CDR3 coding DNA: TGCGCCAGCAGCTTGGCAAAAGGGGGCTTTGGGAACACTGAAGCTTTCTTT. Encoded protein: CASSLAKGGFGNTEAFF. Filled out from reference TRBV5-1 and TRBJ1-1, the complete variable domain reads KAGVTQTPRYLIKTRGQQVTLSCSPISGHRSVSWYQQTPGQGLQFLFEYFSETQRNKGNFPGRFSGRQFSNSRSEMNVSTLELGDSALYLCASSLAKGGFGNTEAFFGQGTRLTVV.

The rearrangement joins TRBV28 to TRBJ1-5, with 9 positions matching TRBD1. The CDR3 has 17 amino acids. V gave up 10 bases and J gave up 4 bases; unmatched junction bases: 17. The germline V gene encodes CDR1 MDHEN and CDR2 SYDVKM. The CDR3 loop is CATRGRNRGRENQPQHF. The CDR3 DNA is TGTGCCACCCGGGGTAGGAACAGGGGGCGCGAGAATCAGCCCCAGCATTTT.

This chain connects TRBV6-6 to TRBJ1-1, with D tentatively TRBD1 (6 bases). V dropped 9 bases and J dropped 1 base, with 12 bases sitting between them. Looked up from germline, CDR1 is MNHNY and CDR2 is SVGAGI (reference sequence). This CDR3 spans 13 amino acids. CDR3 protein: CASCPTGNTEAFF. In nucleotides, the CDR3 is TGTGCCAGTTGCCCGACAGGGAACACTGAAGCTTTCTTT.

The chain is built from TRBV27 and TRBJ1-3; possible D gene TRBD1, 5 bases. Germline V gene sequence: CDR1 MNHEY, CDR2 SMNVEV (reference sequence). V lost 6 bases, J lost 1 base, and 13 bases lay in between. This CDR3 contains 15 residues. CDR3 in DNA: TGTGCCAGCAGCCTCATGGCAGGGTCTGGAAACACCATATATTTT. It codes for CASSLMAGSGNTIYF.

The chain has TRBV6-5 and TRBJ2-7; 7 nucleotides match TRBD2. V lost 6 bases, J lost 6 bases, and 14 bases stayed unmatched. This CDR3 comprises 15 residues. Per the germline V gene, CDR1 is MNHEY and CDR2 is SVGAGI. DNA for the CDR3: TGTGCCAGCAGCACCTGGGCGGGAGCAGGAAGCGAGCAGTACTTC. Translated, it gives CASSTWAGAGSEQYF.